This T cell receptor beta chain came from a study of cytomegalovirus exposure and HLA in healthy donors (dated 2017 in TCRdb). About the investigation overall: According to an earlier analysis of around 600 of the donors, roughly 180 million T cells yielded 100 million or so unique TCR beta sequences and approximately 300 Gb of sequence data. Roughly 300 gigabases of sequencing data and tens of millions of unique TCR sequences were included in an early release covering around 600 HLA-typed donors. A later genetic analysis used genome-wide SNP genotypes for about 65% of the 666 donors, treating that subset as a discovery cohort. The number of donors typed differed by locus, with 629-630 for A, B, C, DRB1 and DQB1, roughly 550 for DQA1, approximately 580 for DPA1, and 450 to 480 for DPB1. Rather than using new phenotypic data, the later analysis identified candidate immune exposures from TCR beta sequences and from how often those sequences occurred across donors. In addition to the first cohort of several hundred subjects, a separate validation cohort of 130 or so different subjects was used. Across 398 genotyped donors of the cohort, an average of about 250,000 unique TCR beta nucleotide sequences per donor were sequenced, and 15% to 20% of those sequences were non-productive. The study profiled the T cell repertoires of 500 to 800 subjects by immunosequencing and related them to cytomegalovirus serostatus. An earlier analysis of about 620 of the donors applied high-throughput TCR beta sequencing to assess whether each TCR beta V gene segment acted as functional or pseudogenic. The aim of the study was to test whether cataloging public T cell receptors could identify signatures of past pathogen exposure. To predict cytomegalovirus infection status, the study combined high-throughput TCR immunosequencing, statistical association of individual TCRs with disease status, and machine learning. Roughly five DR-DQ haplotypes were handled as single units for association and clustering because linkage in the cohort was strong. To study patterns of TCR occurrence, a later analysis re-analyzed previously published TCR beta repertoires from 550 to 800 donors and added high-resolution HLA genotyping. Every repertoire in the discovery cohort had been generated on one and the same sequencing platform. Of the 350 to 450 genotyped donors, over 70% fell in the genetic ancestry cluster associated with self-reported Caucasian donors. HLA typing included class I and class II loci at four-digit resolution. Alongside the repertoire data, information on donor age, sex, ethnicity and CMV serostatus was compiled. Points the paper makes about the study in general: Most TCR sequences were seen in very few donors, while some public TCRs were found in many individuals. In an earlier analysis of some 550 of the donors, most TCR beta V segments were observed in productive rearrangements about 87% or about 30% of the time, broadly matching IMGT annotations. It was suggested by the authors that the approach could potentially be generalized to other disease states and immunological phenotypes. For the cohort, immune exposure information was limited to CMV serostatus. Because counts were too low, about 17 rarely observed V segments, including chromosome 9 orphons, were excluded from the earlier analysis of around 640 of the donors. The sequencing pipeline was judged likely to have produced a cluster of highly shared sequence variants as a technical artifact. Because HLA typing was unavailable for some donors at each locus, only the typed subset was used in association tests. In a later genetic analysis, fewer N-insertions in productive TCRs were reported among donors in an Asian-associated ancestry cluster than the approximately 630-donor mean. The cohort was sequenced for TCR beta chains only, and without alpha or paired-chain data the features that could be detected were limited. Sequencing depth was assumed to be roughly uniform across donors in the presence/absence analyses, though that assumption may not hold. A later analysis reported that several top co-occurrence clusters appeared linked to parvovirus B19, influenza, CMV and Epstein-Barr virus. When HLA alleles, especially DR and DQ, strongly co-occurred, attributing TCR associations to individual alleles was difficult. In a later genetic analysis, a missense DCLRE1C variant was associated with V-gene and J-gene trimming of TCR beta chains, and the association was replicated in an independent cohort. The study listed 164 TCR beta chains as associated with cytomegalovirus. A later analysis found that most CMV-associated TCR beta chains appeared HLA-restricted, with HLA associations seemingly driven largely by CMV exposure. In both the original and validation cohorts, the classifier was reported to diagnose cytomegalovirus status with high specificity and sensitivity. A later analysis associated roughly 17,000 TCR beta sequences with specific HLA alleles at a false discovery rate of 0.05. Correlated functional status among segregating V segments might be attributable to linkage disequilibrium, but an unknown experimental factor could not be ruled out. In vitro tests confirmed that a few of the cytomegalovirus-associated TCR beta chains recognize cytomegalovirus antigens. In a later analysis, the rate of TCR association differed among HLA loci, with DRB1 alleles having the most associated TCRs and HLA-C alleles having the fewest. A further reported finding was that TCR beta sequences accurately predicted the HLA-A and HLA-B alleles for most subjects in the first cohort. In a later analysis, HLA-associated TCR beta chains showed more clonal expansion and lower generation probabilities than non-associated chains that were equally common.

Note on this clone: This receptor's antigen is unknown. At one of its ends the junction is not consistent with the germline gene, which may arise from a read error.

The cohort consisted of 650 to 850 healthy bone marrow donors. At the time of sampling, every cohort member was nominally healthy, though immune exposures that went unrecorded were likely present. The donor tested CMV seronegative and was one of the 352 seronegative cohort members. A peripheral blood sample was provided by each donor, and peripheral blood mononuclear cells were used for TCR beta sequencing. The Qiagen DNeasy Blood Extraction Kit was used to extract genomic DNA from the blood cell samples. Libraries were constructed by the immunoSEQ multiplex PCR assay. A mixture of 60 forward primers for TCR Vbeta segments and 13 reverse primers for TCR Jbeta segments was used in the multiplex PCR. A multiplex PCR assay on genomic DNA amplified the CDR3 region of rearranged TCR beta genes. The amplified TCR beta libraries were sequenced on the Illumina HiSeq System as 87-base-pair reads. In the source study's methods: In a later analysis, 80 million or so unique TCR beta chains were counted across the roughly 670 repertoires, and roughly 10 million of these chains were shared by at least two donors. Raw reads were error-corrected and collapsed into unique sequences by a nearest-neighbor algorithm in which closely related sequences were merged to remove PCR and sequencing errors. V, D and J gene segments were assigned by aligning CDR3 sequences to IMGT reference sequences. For a sequence to be retained, at least a six-nucleotide match to both a V gene segment and a J gene segment was required. A rearrangement counted as productive if the CDR3 had no stop codons and remained in frame with V and J, and every other rearrangement counted as non-productive. CDR3 was defined according to IMGT convention as the region running from the second conserved V-encoded cysteine to the conserved J-encoded phenylalanine. Sequences without an unambiguous match to a single V gene segment were excluded from the earlier analysis of several hundred of the donors. An earlier analysis of several hundred of the donors called V segments functional above 56.7% productive rearrangements and segregating when the between-donor standard deviation exceeded 5%. A statistical classification framework was built for diagnosing cytomegalovirus status from the catalog of TCR beta chain sequences. A later analysis assigned V and J genes by comparing TCR nucleotide sequences with IMGT/GENE-DB human TR gene sequences. Using the TCRdist pipeline, a later analysis assigned CDR3 sequences along with most-parsimonious VDJ recombination scenarios. In a later analysis, every TCR beta chain was defined by the combination of its CDR3 amino acid sequence and its V-gene family, and reads without a unique V-gene family were dropped. In a later analysis, several hundred highly shared, low-generation-probability nucleotide sequences were removed to address suspected cross-contamination and a sequencing artifact. In a later analysis, a clonal expansion index was calculated for each public chain from normalized within-repertoire ranks of inferred template counts. Generation probabilities in a later analysis came from a VDJ recombination model fitted to out-of-frame rearrangements, and those results were checked against IGoR. In a later analysis, hypergeometric tests were used to score TCR-TCR, TCR-HLA and TCR-CMV co-occurrence, with a repertoire-size bias correction applied to TCR pairs. To estimate false discovery rates, a later analysis permuted the HLA or CMV assignments 20 times. In a later analysis, co-occurring TCRs were grouped with DBSCAN, and TCRdist sequence similarity was added when clustering was performed within HLA-allele-positive subsets. Repertoires with fewer than 30,000 or more than 120,000 public chains, plus five repertoires with anomalous nucleotide sharing, were excluded from co-occurrence clustering. TCRdb obtained this table from immuneACCESS and retained in-frame rearrangements with V and J assigned. These tables miss some clones; where compared with another copy, unresolved V genes account for less than half of the shortfall, and the remainder is unexplained. That table is the source of V, J and clone size, and D and trimming were worked out from the DNA. The sample yields roughly 180,000 clones; 70% to 80% were counted once. Of the sample, about 0.69% falls within the top ten clones.

The source is a female donor in good health and CMV-seronegative. The sequenced sample was PBMCs.

At the DNA level, the sequence is TGTGCCAGCAGCTCAGGGCAGGGACGGGGGATGTACGAGCGGTACTTC. Translated, it reads CASSSGQGRGMYERYF. This chain is built from TRBV11-2 and TRBJ2-7; possibly the D gene is TRBD2, per 6 matching bases. The cysteine opens and the phenylalanine closes a CDR3 of 16 amino acids. Of all the DNA, just the CDR3 is kept, 48 bases in frame from base 1. CDR1 is given as SGHAT and CDR2 as FQNNGV, both from the germline V gene.